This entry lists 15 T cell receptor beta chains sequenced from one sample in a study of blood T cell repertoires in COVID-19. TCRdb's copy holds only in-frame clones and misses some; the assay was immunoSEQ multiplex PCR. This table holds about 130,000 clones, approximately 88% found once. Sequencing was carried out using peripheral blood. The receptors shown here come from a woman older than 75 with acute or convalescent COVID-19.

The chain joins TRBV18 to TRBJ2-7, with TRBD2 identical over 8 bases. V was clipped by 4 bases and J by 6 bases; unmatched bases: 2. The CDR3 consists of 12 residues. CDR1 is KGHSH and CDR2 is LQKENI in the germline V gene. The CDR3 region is CASSLTSGEQYF. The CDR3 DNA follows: TGTGCCAGCTCACTCACTAGCGGCGAGCAGTACTTC.

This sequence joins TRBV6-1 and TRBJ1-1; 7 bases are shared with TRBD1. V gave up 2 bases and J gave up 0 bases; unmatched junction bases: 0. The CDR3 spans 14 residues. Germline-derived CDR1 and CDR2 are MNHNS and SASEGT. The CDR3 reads CASSETGVNTEAFF. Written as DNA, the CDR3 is TGTGCCAGCAGTGAAACAGGGGTGAACACTGAAGCTTTCTTT.

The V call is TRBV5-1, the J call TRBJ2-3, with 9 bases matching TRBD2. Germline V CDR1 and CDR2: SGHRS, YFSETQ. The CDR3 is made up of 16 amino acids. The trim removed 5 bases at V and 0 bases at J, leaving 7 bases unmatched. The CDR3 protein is CASRERTSASTDTQYF. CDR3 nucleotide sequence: TGCGCCAGCAGAGAAAGGACTAGCGCTAGCACAGATACGCAGTATTTT.

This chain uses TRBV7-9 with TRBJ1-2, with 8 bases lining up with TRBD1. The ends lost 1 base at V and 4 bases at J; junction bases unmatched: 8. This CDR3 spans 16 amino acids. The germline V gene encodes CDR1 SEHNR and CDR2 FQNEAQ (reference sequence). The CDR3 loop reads CASSLVAGGSFYGYTF. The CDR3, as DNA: TGTGCCAGCAGCTTAGTTGCAGGGGGCTCCTTCTATGGCTACACCTTC.

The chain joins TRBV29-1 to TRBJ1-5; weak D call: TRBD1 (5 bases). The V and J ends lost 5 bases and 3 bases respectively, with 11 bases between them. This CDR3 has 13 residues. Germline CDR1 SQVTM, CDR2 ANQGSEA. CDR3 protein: CSVSDSYNQPQHF. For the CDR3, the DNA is TGCAGCGTTTCCGACAGCTACAATCAGCCCCAGCATTTT.

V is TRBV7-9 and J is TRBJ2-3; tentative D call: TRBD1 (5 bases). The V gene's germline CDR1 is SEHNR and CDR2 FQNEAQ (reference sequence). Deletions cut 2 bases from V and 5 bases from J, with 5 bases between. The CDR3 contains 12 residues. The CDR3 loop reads CASSLQGDTQYF. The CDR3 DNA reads TGTGCCAGCAGCTTACAGGGAGATACGCAGTATTTT.

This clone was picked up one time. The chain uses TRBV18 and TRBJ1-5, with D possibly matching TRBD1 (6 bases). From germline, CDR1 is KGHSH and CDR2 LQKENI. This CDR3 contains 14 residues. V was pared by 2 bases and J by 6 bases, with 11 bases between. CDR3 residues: CASSPSQGSQPQHF. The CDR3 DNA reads TGTGCCAGCTCACCAAGCCAGGGGAGTCAGCCCCAGCATTTT.

CDR3 nucleotide sequence: TGTGCCAGCAGCGTAGGGATGCGGGGGGGCAGAGATACGCAGTATTTT. It yields the protein CASSVGMRGGRDTQYF. The chain couples TRBV9 to TRBJ2-3, with 9 bases fitting TRBD2. V shed 0 bases and J 5 bases; nucleotides not matched to a gene: 7. The CDR3 spans 16 residues. The germline CDR1 and CDR2 sequences are SGDLS and YYNGEE.

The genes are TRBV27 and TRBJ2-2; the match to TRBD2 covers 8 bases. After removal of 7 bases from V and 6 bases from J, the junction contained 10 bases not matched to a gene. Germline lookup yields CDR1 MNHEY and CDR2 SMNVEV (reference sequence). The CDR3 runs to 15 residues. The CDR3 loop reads CASTVGAGVAGELFF. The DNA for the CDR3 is TGTGCCAGCACTGTGGGAGCGGGAGTTGCCGGGGAGCTGTTTTTT.

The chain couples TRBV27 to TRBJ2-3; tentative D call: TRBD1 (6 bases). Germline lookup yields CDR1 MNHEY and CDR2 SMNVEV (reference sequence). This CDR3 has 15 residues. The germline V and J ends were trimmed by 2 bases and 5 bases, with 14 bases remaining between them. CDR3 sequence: CASSLTRGQLDTQYF. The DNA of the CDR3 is TGTGCCAGCAGTTTAACCCGCGGACAGCTAGATACGCAGTATTTT.

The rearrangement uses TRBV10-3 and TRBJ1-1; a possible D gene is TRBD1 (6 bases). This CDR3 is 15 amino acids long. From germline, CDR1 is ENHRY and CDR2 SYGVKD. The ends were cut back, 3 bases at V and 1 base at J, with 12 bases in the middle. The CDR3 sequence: CAISDTGTPNTEAFF. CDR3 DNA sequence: TGTGCCATCAGTGATACCGGGACACCGAACACTGAAGCTTTCTTT.

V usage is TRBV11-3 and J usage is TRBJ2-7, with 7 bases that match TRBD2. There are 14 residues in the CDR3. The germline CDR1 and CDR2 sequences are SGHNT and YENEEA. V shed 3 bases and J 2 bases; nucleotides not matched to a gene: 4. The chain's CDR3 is CASSFPGLPYEQYF. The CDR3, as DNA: TGTGCCAGCAGCTTTCCGGGACTACCCTACGAGCAGTACTTC. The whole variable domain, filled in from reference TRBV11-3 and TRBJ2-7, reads EAGVVQSPRYKIIEKKQPVAFWCNPISGHNTLYWYLQNLGQGPELLIRYENEEAVDDSQLPKDRFSAERLKGVDSTLKIQPAELGDSAVYLCASSFPGLPYEQYFGPGTRLTVT.

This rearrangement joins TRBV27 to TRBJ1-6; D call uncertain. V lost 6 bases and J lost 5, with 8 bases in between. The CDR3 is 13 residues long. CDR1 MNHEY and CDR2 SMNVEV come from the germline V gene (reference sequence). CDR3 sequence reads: CASRPVHNSPLHF. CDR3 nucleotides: TGTGCCAGCAGGCCGGTCCATAATTCACCCCTCCACTTT.

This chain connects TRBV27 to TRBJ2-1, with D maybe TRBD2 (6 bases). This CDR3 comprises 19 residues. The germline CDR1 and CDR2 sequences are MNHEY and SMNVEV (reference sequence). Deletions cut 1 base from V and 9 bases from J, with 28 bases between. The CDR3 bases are TGTGCCAGCAGTTTATGCGGGGATCCGGTGCGGGATTCATGCCTTGAGCAGTTCTTC. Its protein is CASSLCGDPVRDSCLEQFF.

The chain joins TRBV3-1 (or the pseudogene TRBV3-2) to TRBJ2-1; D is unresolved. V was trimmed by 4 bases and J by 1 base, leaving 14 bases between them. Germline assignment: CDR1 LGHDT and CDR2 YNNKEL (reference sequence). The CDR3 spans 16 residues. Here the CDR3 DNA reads TGTGCCAGCAGCCCCCGCGGCTTTAGGTCCTACAATGAGCAGTTCTTC. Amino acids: CASSPRGFRSYNEQFF.